This T cell receptor (beta chain) was sequenced for a study of cytomegalovirus exposure and HLA in healthy donors. Regarding the study as a whole: The authors considered a cluster of highly shared sequence variants likely to be a sequencing artifact. The investigators catalogued 150 to 200 TCR beta chains as cytomegalovirus-associated.

The PCR ran on 60 Vbeta and 13 Jbeta primers. The protocol was immunoSEQ multiplex PCR, while the TCRdb copy is restricted to in-frame clones and leaves out a portion. The repertoire holds approximately 150,000 clones, with approximately 84% as singletons. As for this clone: Its specificity is unknown.

Trimming shortened V by 6 bases and J by 0 bases, and 12 bases separated the two germline ends. The length of the CDR3 is 16 residues. Looked up from germline, CDR1 is MNHNY and CDR2 is SVGAGI (reference sequence). It was healthy bone marrow donors who served as donors. The source is a girl between 10 and 17 years old in good health and CMV-seropositive. The specimen sequenced was PBMCs. V is TRBV6-6 and J is TRBJ2-6; a possible D gene is TRBD2 (6 bases). This chain's CDR3 is CASRLGTVSGANVLTF. The CDR3 DNA reads TGTGCCAGCAGGTTAGGGACTGTCTCTGGGGCCAACGTCCTGACTTTC.